This TCR beta chain is from a study of OX40 agonist ivuxolimab in advanced cancers. Study overall: Cancers in dose escalation were hepatocellular, melanoma, renal cell and head and neck.

Germline lookup yields CDR1 LGHNT and CDR2 FRNRAP. V was cut by 2 bases and J by 7 bases, with 11 bases left in between. This CDR3 is 13 amino acids long. Assay: immunoSEQ multiplex PCR; the TCRdb copy retains only in-frame clones and omits some. The sample holds tens of thousands of clones, around 83% seen once. Findings and caveats of the study: The CD4+ and CD8+ T cells in the blood had expanded clonally by week 6 at 0.1 to 3.0 mg/kg. In a subset of nonresponders, normalized T-cell clonal expansion was also low.

Comment on this clone: Its antigen is still unknown.

The rearrangement links TRBV12-5 to TRBJ1-2, with D hard to call. This specimen consisted of CD4+ or CD8+ T cells sorted from blood, obtained in a trial of the OX40 agonist ivuxolimab. This receptor was obtained from an adult with an advanced solid tumor such as melanoma, head and neck, liver or kidney cancer. Here the CDR3 DNA reads TGTGCTAGTGGTTTGCCCAACGAGGGTGGCTACACCTTC. Its translation is CASGLPNEGGYTF.